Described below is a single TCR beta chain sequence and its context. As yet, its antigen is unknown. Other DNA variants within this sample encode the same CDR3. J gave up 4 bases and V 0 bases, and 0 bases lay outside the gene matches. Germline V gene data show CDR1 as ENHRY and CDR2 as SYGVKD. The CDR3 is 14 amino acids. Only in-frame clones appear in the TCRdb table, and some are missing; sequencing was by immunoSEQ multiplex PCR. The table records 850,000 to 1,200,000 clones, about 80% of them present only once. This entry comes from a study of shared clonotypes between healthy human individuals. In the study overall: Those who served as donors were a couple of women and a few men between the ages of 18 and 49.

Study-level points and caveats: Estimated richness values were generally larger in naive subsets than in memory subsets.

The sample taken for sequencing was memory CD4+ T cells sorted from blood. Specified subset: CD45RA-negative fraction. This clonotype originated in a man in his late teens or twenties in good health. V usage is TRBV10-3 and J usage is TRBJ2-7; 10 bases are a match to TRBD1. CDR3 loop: CAISESGQGYEQYF. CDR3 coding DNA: TGTGCCATCAGTGAGTCGGGACAGGGGTACGAGCAGTACTTC.